A selection of T cell receptor beta chains follows, all from one sample in a study of blood T cell repertoires in COVID-19. The protocol was immunoSEQ multiplex PCR, while the TCRdb copy is restricted to in-frame clones and leaves out a portion. This table has more than 9,500 clones, approximately 85% appearing once. Sample: peripheral blood. These receptors all come from a woman aged 55-70 years with acute or convalescent COVID-19. CDR3s include the opening cysteine and the closing phenylalanine or tryptophan. The D gene is left open where the match is weak. Rows give clone size only sometimes, using once, few, many, or a class for an expanded clone.

clone size: -
J gene: TRBJ1-1
D gene: -
CDR3 length: 13
V gene: TRBV13
CDR3 protein: CASSFSLGGEAFF
CDR3 DNA: TGTGCCAGCAGCTTTTCTCTCGGCGGCGAAGCTTTCTTT

clone size: -
J gene: TRBJ1-1
D gene: -
CDR3 length: 13
V gene: TRBV10-3
CDR3 protein: CALREGPNTEAFF
CDR3 DNA: TGTGCCCTCCGGGAAGGACCTAACACTGAAGCTTTCTTT

clone size: -
J gene: TRBJ2-7
D gene: -
CDR3 length: 12
V gene: TRBV10-3
CDR3 protein: CAISVGGYEQYF
CDR3 DNA: TGTGCCATCAGTGTCGGTGGCTACGAGCAGTACTTC

clone size: -
J gene: TRBJ2-3
D gene: TRBD1
CDR3 length: 15
V gene: TRBV13
CDR3 protein: CASSSRDRATDTQYF
CDR3 DNA: TGTGCCAGCAGCTCCCGGGACAGAGCCACAGATACGCAGTATTTT

clone size: -
J gene: TRBJ2-7
D gene: TRBD2
CDR3 length: 18
V gene: TRBV13
CDR3 protein: CASSFYPVTSGGSYEQYF
CDR3 DNA: TGTGCCAGCAGCTTCTACCCTGTGACTAGCGGGGGTTCATACGAGCAGTACTTC

clone size: -
J gene: TRBJ1-2
D gene: -
CDR3 length: 12
V gene: TRBV18
CDR3 protein: CASSPPGVGYTF
CDR3 DNA: TGTGCCAGCTCCCCCCCCGGTGTTGGCTACACCTTC

clone size: few
J gene: TRBJ2-1
D gene: -
CDR3 length: 17
V gene: TRBV18
CDR3 protein: CASSPLVRASSYNEQFF
CDR3 DNA: TGTGCCAGCTCACCACTAGTCAGGGCGAGCTCCTACAATGAGCAGTTCTTC

clone size: -
J gene: TRBJ1-3
D gene: -
CDR3 length: 15
V gene: TRBV19
CDR3 protein: CASSERQLSGNTIYF
CDR3 DNA: TGTGCCAGTAGCGAAAGACAGCTCTCTGGAAACACCATATATTTT

clone size: -
J gene: TRBJ2-7
D gene: -
CDR3 length: 13
V gene: TRBV7-9
CDR3 protein: CASSLNTVYEQYF
CDR3 DNA: TGTGCCAGCAGCTTAAACACCGTCTACGAGCAGTACTTC

clone size: -
J gene: TRBJ1-2
D gene: -
CDR3 length: 14
V gene: TRBV10-3
CDR3 protein: CAISGSQGVDGYTF
CDR3 DNA: TGTGCCATCAGTGGATCACAGGGAGTGGATGGCTACACCTTC

clone size: few
J gene: TRBJ2-1
D gene: TRBD2
CDR3 length: 16
V gene: TRBV19
CDR3 protein: CASKPMSGTANNEQFF
CDR3 DNA: TGTGCCAGTAAACCCATGAGCGGGACTGCGAACAATGAGCAGTTCTTC

clone size: once
J gene: TRBJ2-3
D gene: -
CDR3 length: 13
V gene: TRBV10-1
CDR3 protein: CASPRQFPDTQYF
CDR3 DNA: TGCGCCAGCCCAAGACAGTTCCCAGATACGCAGTATTTT

clone size: -
J gene: TRBJ1-2
D gene: -
CDR3 length: 14
V gene: TRBV4-1
CDR3 protein: CASSQGTGTYGYTF
CDR3 DNA: TGCGCCAGCAGCCAAGGTACGGGAACTTATGGCTACACCTTC

clone size: -
J gene: TRBJ2-1
D gene: TRBD2
CDR3 length: 16
V gene: TRBV6-2/TRBV6-3
CDR3 protein: CASSDPGLAANNEQFF
CDR3 DNA: TGTGCCAGCAGTGACCCTGGTCTAGCGGCGAACAATGAGCAGTTCTTC

clone size: few
J gene: TRBJ2-2
D gene: -
CDR3 length: 16
V gene: TRBV7-9
CDR3 protein: CASSLVPGVWTGELFF
CDR3 DNA: TGTGCCAGCAGCTTAGTTCCAGGGGTTTGGACCGGGGAGCTGTTTTTT